What follows are 26 T cell receptor beta chains derived from one specimen sequenced in a study of T cell responses to AZD1222 COVID-19 vaccine. The repertoire was sequenced with immunoSEQ multiplex PCR; TCRdb's copy has only in-frame clones and lacks some. Of some 96,000 clones detected, 70% to 90% appear once; the ten largest clones hold 2.8%. The sequenced sample was peripheral blood, obtained on day 0 of AZD1222 vaccination. The receptors stem from an adult in good health.

This clone was observed a few times. The V call is TRBV3-1 (or the pseudogene TRBV3-2), the J call TRBJ2-7; possibly TRBD1 or TRBD2 for D (5 bases each). CDR1 is LGHDT, CDR2 YNNKEL, per germline (reference sequence). The V gene lost 1 base and the J gene lost 1 base, with 11 bases spanning the gap. The CDR3 has 15 amino acids. The CDR3 protein is CASSQAWDPSYEQYF. The CDR3 DNA reads as TGTGCCAGCAGCCAAGCCTGGGACCCATCCTACGAGCAGTACTTC.

The chain couples TRBV27 to TRBJ1-1; perhaps TRBD1 as D (5 bases). Germline V CDR1 and CDR2: MNHEY, SMNVEV (reference sequence). This CDR3 contains 15 residues. Deletions cut 3 bases from V and 4 bases from J, with 15 bases between. CDR3 coding DNA: TGTGCCAGCAGTTTCTACCGGGGACCGACCACTGAAGCTTTCTTT. This gives the protein CASSFYRGPTTEAFF.

The chain employs TRBV13 and TRBJ1-1; D unclear. V lost 6 bases to trimming and J lost 1 base, with 9 bases between them. Germline CDR1 is PRHDT and CDR2 is FYEKMQ (reference sequence). This CDR3 has 13 amino acids. The CDR3, as DNA: TGTGCCAGCAGTCTACTCAGGAACACTGAAGCTTTCTTT. Its protein product is CASSLLRNTEAFF. Combining the CDR3 with reference TRBV13 and TRBJ1-1 gives the whole variable domain AAGVIQSPRHLIKEKRETATLKCYPIPRHDTVYWYQQGPGQDPQFLISFYEKMQSDKGSIPDRFSAQQFSDYHSELNMSSLELGDSALYFCASSLLRNTEAFFGQGTRLTVV.

V usage is TRBV6-5 and J usage is TRBJ2-1; D is unclear. Germline V lookup: CDR1 MNHEY, CDR2 SVGAGI. The CDR3 runs 13 residues. V gave up 4 bases and J gave up 4 bases, with 8 bases separating them. The CDR3 nucleotides are TGTGCCAGCAGTTCCGACTTTTACAATGAGCAGTTCTTC. It encodes CASSSDFYNEQFF.

This chain links TRBV5-6 with TRBJ2-4; 9 bases line up with TRBD2. The CDR3 runs 16 residues. J gave up 0 bases and V 2 bases, and 3 bases lay outside the gene matches. CDR1 is SGHDT and CDR2 is YYEEEE in the germline V gene. DNA for the CDR3: TGTGCCAGCAGCTTCCTAGCGGGGCAAGCCAAAAACATTCAGTACTTC. Encoded protein: CASSFLAGQAKNIQYF.

The V call is TRBV14, the J call TRBJ1-3; the D is unclear. The V and J ends lost 3 bases and 1 base respectively, with 4 bases between them. CDR3 length equals 13 residues. Germline CDR1 is SGHDN and CDR2 is FVKESK. The CDR3 spells CASSHYSGNTIYF. DNA for the CDR3: TGTGCCAGCAGCCATTATTCTGGAAACACCATATATTTT.

This clone was picked up one time. The chain uses TRBV7-9 and TRBJ2-5, with D possibly being TRBD1 or TRBD2 (5 bases each). Germline CDR1 SEHNR, CDR2 FQNEAQ (reference sequence). V was cut by 4 bases and J by 2 bases, with 20 bases left in between. CDR3 size: 17 residues. Here the CDR3 DNA reads TGTGCCAGCAGCTGGGACCGACAGACGAGCATACAAGAGACCCAGTACTTC. Translating it yields CASSWDRQTSIQETQYF.

The chain carries TRBV6-5 and TRBJ2-7; TRBD2 aligns across 7 bases. J lost 6 bases, V lost 8 bases, and 13 bases had no gene match. CDR1 MNHEY and CDR2 SVGAGI come from the germline V gene. The CDR3 runs 14 residues. CDR3 bases: TGTGCCAGCCGCTATCAGGGAGGGGTCGGCGAGCAGTACTTC. This translates into CASRYQGGVGEQYF.

The CDR3 DNA is TGTGCCAGCAGTGGGATCTACGAGCAGTACTTC. Translated, it gives CASSGIYEQYF. The chain carries TRBV25-1 and TRBJ2-7; no clear D gene. The V end was cut by 4 bases, the J end by 3 bases, with 4 bases between. The CDR3 is made up of 11 amino acids. Germline values: CDR1 MGHDK, CDR2 SYGVNS.

This clone was detected only a few times. The chain employs TRBV30 and TRBJ2-6, with D uncertain. Trimming removed 7 bases from V and 0 bases from J, with 16 bases in between. Germline V gene data show CDR1 as GTSNPN and CDR2 as SVGIG (reference sequence). The CDR3 has 16 residues. The CDR3 DNA reads as TGTGCCTCCAACGGGCCTTTGAGCTCTGGGGCCAACGTCCTGACTTTC. Translating gives CASNGPLSSGANVLTF.

Here the CDR3 reads CASSFSSYNEQFF. As DNA, the CDR3 is TGTGCCAGCAGCTTCAGCTCCTACAATGAGCAGTTCTTC. The rearrangement joins TRBV7-2 to TRBJ2-1, with D unresolved. The CDR3 runs 13 residues. Germline assignment: CDR1 SGHTA and CDR2 FQGNSA. V was clipped by 3 bases and J by 0 bases, with 3 bases between them.

The chain combines TRBV11-2 with TRBJ2-3; tentatively, D is TRBD1 or TRBD2 (5 bases each). The length of the CDR3 is 14 residues. Germline V gives CDR1 SGHAT, CDR2 FQNNGV. The germline V and J ends were trimmed by 2 bases and 1 base, with 7 bases remaining between them. DNA for the CDR3: TGTGCCAGCAGCTTACAGGGAGGCACAGATACGCAGTATTTT. Translation: CASSLQGGTDTQYF.

The chain has TRBV5-1 and TRBJ1-3; tentatively, D is TRBD1 (5 bases). V gave up 4 bases and J gave up 0 bases, with 11 bases separating them. Germline lookup yields CDR1 SGHRS and CDR2 YFSETQ. This CDR3 is built from 15 residues. The CDR3 spells CASSTTAYSGNTIYF. The CDR3 DNA follows: TGCGCCAGCAGCACGACAGCTTACTCTGGAAACACCATATATTTT. Full variable domain (missing parts from reference TRBV5-1 and TRBJ1-3): KAGVTQTPRYLIKTRGQQVTLSCSPISGHRSVSWYQQTPGQGLQFLFEYFSETQRNKGNFPGRFSGRQFSNSRSEMNVSTLELGDSALYLCASSTTAYSGNTIYFGEGSWLTVV.

The V call is TRBV10-3, the J call TRBJ2-1; 9 bases are a match to TRBD1. The CDR3 is 16 amino acids. Germline V lookup: CDR1 ENHRY, CDR2 SYGVKD. Trimming at V came to 0 bases and at J to 0 bases, leaving 0 bases not matched to a gene. Here the CDR3 reads CAISESTGGSYNEQFF. The CDR3 region has the DNA TGTGCCATCAGTGAGTCGACAGGGGGCTCCTACAATGAGCAGTTCTTC.

This rearrangement joins TRBV6-4 to TRBJ2-3; D might be TRBD2 (7 bases). The CDR3 covers 16 residues. Germline CDR1 reads MRHNA; CDR2 reads SNTAGT. V lost 6 bases and J lost 0, with 16 bases in between. In DNA, the CDR3 is TGTGCCAGCAGCACGACACGGGGGGCTAGCACAGATACGCAGTATTTT. Encoded protein: CASSTTRGASTDTQYF.

The chain recombines TRBV2 with TRBJ2-6, with TRBD2 as a possible D gene (6 bases). This CDR3 contains 16 residues. Germline lookup yields CDR1 SNHLY and CDR2 FYNNEI. Trimming pared 8 bases from V and 0 bases from J, leaving 14 bases between. In DNA, the CDR3 is TGTGCCAGCGGTCCGGGGGTTCGCTCTGGGGCCAACGTCCTGACTTTC. The encoded protein is CASGPGVRSGANVLTF.

This rearrangement joins TRBV10-3 to TRBJ1-5; the D is unclear. Trimming shortened V by 2 bases and J by 4 bases, and 3 bases separated the two germline ends. CDR1 and CDR2 from the germline V gene are ENHRY and SYGVKD. This CDR3 is 12 amino acids long. CDR3 residues: CAISEANQPQHF. The CDR3 DNA is TGTGCCATCAGTGAGGCGAATCAGCCCCAGCATTTT.

This chain connects TRBV9 to TRBJ1-6; D ambiguous. CDR1 SGDLS and CDR2 YYNGEE come from the germline V gene. The length of the CDR3 is 15 residues. The ends were cut back, 3 bases at V and 6 bases at J, with 13 bases in the middle. The CDR3 here is CASSGYSTANSPLHF. The CDR3 nucleotides read TGTGCCAGCAGCGGGTACTCAACCGCTAATTCACCCCTCCACTTT.

The chain uses TRBV28 and TRBJ1-3; possible D gene TRBD1, 6 bases. The CDR3 consists of 15 residues. Germline V gives CDR1 MDHEN, CDR2 SYDVKM. Trimming left V 10 bases short and J 4 bases short, with 20 bases between. The CDR3 sequence: CATSIQGGWGNTIYF. DNA for the CDR3: TGTGCCACTTCGATACAGGGAGGATGGGGAAACACCATATATTTT.

V and J are TRBV6-2 or TRBV6-3 and TRBJ2-7, with TRBD2 matching 7 bases. This CDR3 contains 16 residues. Unmatched junction bases numbered 15, after V lost 6 bases and J lost 4 bases. Germline CDR1 and CDR2: MNHEY and SVGEGT. CDR3 nucleotides: TGTGCCAGCAGCCCCCCGACGGGGGGAATCCGGTACGAGCAGTACTTC. Its protein product is CASSPPTGGIRYEQYF.

The rearrangement links TRBV24-1 to TRBJ2-2; TRBD1 matches 8 bases. CDR1 and CDR2 (germline): KGHDR, SFDVKD. The CDR3 sequence is 15 residues long. The V gene end was trimmed by 2 bases and the J gene end by 5 bases; junction bases not matched to a gene: 3. The CDR3 DNA reads TGTGCCACCAGTGATTATCAGGGGGCGACCGGGGAGCTGTTTTTT. As protein: CATSDYQGATGELFF.

The chain employs TRBV14 and TRBJ2-3; 9 bases match TRBD1. With 4 bases clipped from V and 5 bases from J, the junction kept 10 bases outside the gene matches. The CDR3 sequence is 16 residues long. CDR1 and CDR2 from the germline V gene are SGHDN and FVKESK. This CDR3 is CASSPINRGRKDTQYF. The CDR3 nucleotides are TGTGCCAGCAGCCCCATTAACAGGGGGCGGAAAGATACGCAGTATTTT.

The V call is TRBV19, the J call TRBJ1-2; the match to TRBD1 covers 10 bases. Germline CDR1 reads LNHDA; CDR2 reads SQIVND (reference sequence). The CDR3 is 15 residues long. With V trimmed by 6 bases and J by 6 bases, 10 bases remained unmatched. CDR3 region: CASSPRQGANHGYTF. The CDR3 DNA reads TGTGCCAGTAGCCCTCGACAGGGGGCGAATCATGGCTACACCTTC.

V gene TRBV12-3 or TRBV12-4 combines with J gene TRBJ1-2, with D perhaps matching TRBD1 (6 bases). V was cut by 7 bases and J by 3 bases, with 12 bases left in between. The CDR3 loop spans 13 amino acids. CDR3 DNA sequence: TGTGCCAGCACCAACAGGGAGGACTATGGCTACACCTTC. Protein: CASTNREDYGYTF.

The rearrangement joins TRBV6-5 to TRBJ2-5, with TRBD1 matching 9 bases. The J segment lost 4 bases and the V segment lost 0 bases, leaving 6 bases of the junction unmatched. Germline assignment: CDR1 MNHEY and CDR2 SVGAGI. This CDR3 is 16 amino acids long. The CDR3 nucleotides read TGTGCCAGCAGTTACTCGAAACAGGGGGCAGGAGAGACCCAGTACTTC. Translating it yields CASSYSKQGAGETQYF.

This sequence joins TRBV20-1 and TRBJ2-7; 10 bases fit TRBD1. The CDR3 loop spans 14 amino acids. Germline loops: CDR1 DFQATT, CDR2 SNEGSKA (reference sequence). V dropped 3 bases and J dropped 6; count of bases not matched to a gene: 8. The CDR3 DNA sequence: TGCAGTGCTAGTCCGGGACAGGGGCGAGCCGAGCAGTACTTC. It translates to CSASPGQGRAEQYF.